These T cell receptor beta chains were read from a single sample in a study of blood T cell repertoires in COVID-19. Method: immunoSEQ multiplex PCR; TCRdb's copy keeps in-frame clones and lacks some. The profile shows under 300,000 clones, 86% of them singletons. The sequencing input was peripheral blood. These receptors all come from a man aged 18 to 30 with active or convalescent COVID-19. Both conserved end residues are part of each CDR3. The listing skips clone size in some rows; elsewhere it reads once, few, many or a size class.

v_call	j_call	clone_size	cdr3_aa
TRBV19	TRBJ1-2	once	CASSPTGGLYGYTF
TRBV6-5	TRBJ2-5	few	CASSSGLAGTQETQYF
TRBV7-6	TRBJ2-3	NA	CASSPGNTNTQYF
TRBV7-8	TRBJ2-2	once	CASSRDRGTGELFF
TRBV18	TRBJ2-5	once	CASSPREGARETQYF
TRBV12-3/TRBV12-4	TRBJ1-2	NA	CASSFLANYGYTF
TRBV5-1	TRBJ1-1	few	CASRMAPGTGGTEAFF
TRBV2	TRBJ1-2	NA	CASSERAGLDGYTF
TRBV19	TRBJ1-5	NA	CASSMGWGRKDQPQHF
TRBV9	TRBJ2-2	NA	CASSLSGTANTGELFF
TRBV25-1	TRBJ1-5	NA	CASSDTGQGESQPQHF
TRBV5-1	TRBJ2-7	once	CASSRVTGSTSYEQYF
TRBV5-1	TRBJ2-3	NA	CASSLRGVFEDTQYF
TRBV28	TRBJ1-2	NA	CASSLSGQGAGGIYGYTF
TRBV7-2	TRBJ1-6	NA	CASSPWANNSPLHF
TRBV12-3/TRBV12-4	TRBJ2-1	NA	CASSFSLYNEQFF
TRBV16	TRBJ1-2	few	CASSYSDIPTRHYGYTF
TRBV6-5	TRBJ1-5	NA	CASSKQGKQPQHF
TRBV21-1	TRBJ1-4	NA	CASSFPRGATNEKLFF
TRBV25-1	TRBJ1-2	once	CASLGHAYTNYGYTF
TRBV12-3/TRBV12-4	TRBJ1-5	once	CASSFGGNQPQHF
TRBV24-1	TRBJ1-5	NA	CATSDRRTGGGQPQHF
TRBV9	TRBJ2-1	NA	CASSPGLLSSYNEQFF
TRBV7-6	TRBJ2-7	NA	CASSLIQGTGHFYEQYF
TRBV12-5	TRBJ1-2	NA	CASGLVPSTTRYGYTF
TRBV4-1	TRBJ2-5	NA	CASSQDHVGGTKTQYF
TRBV10-2	TRBJ1-1	NA	CASSATQGTNTEAFF
TRBV11-2	TRBJ1-3	NA	CASSPLSGTGVHTIYF